What follows is one T cell receptor (beta chain) and its context. The antigen remains unidentified. The data are from a study of cytotoxic CD8 clonotypes in ibrutinib-treated CLL. Study-wide context: Response specimens were obtained following a median treatment duration of around 12 months, with a range of 6 to 36. Among the samples, the mean was about 260,000 productive templates and 85,000 to 100,000 productive rearrangements. Study-level findings and limits: Samples were collected at differing times from sustained-remission and progressing patients. Treatment saw public clonotypes, which were uncommon, either contract or stay stable.

This CDR3 comprises 14 residues. V lost 5 bases, J lost 0 bases, and 1 base stayed unmatched. Germline values: CDR1 SEHNR, CDR2 FQNEAQ (reference sequence). The data were produced by immunoSEQ multiplex PCR, yet TCRdb's version contains in-frame clones alone and is incomplete. The sample contains about 140,000 clones, 80% of which appear only once. The receptor's source is a human donor with chronic lymphocytic leukemia. This chain joins TRBV7-9 and TRBJ1-5; 7 positions match TRBD1. The source material was PBMCs, sampled after 36 months of ibrutinib treatment. For the CDR3, the DNA is TGTGCCAGCAGCAGGGGGCATAGCAATCAGCCCCAGCATTTT. Its protein is CASSRGHSNQPQHF.